This is a list of T cell receptor beta chains from one sample in a study of shared clonotypes between healthy human individuals. Data came from immunoSEQ multiplex PCR; TCRdb stores just in-frame clones and leaves some out. The data contain more than 400,000 clones, 90% to 96% of them seen just once; the ten biggest clones take up 0.05% to 0.07%. Sequencing input: naive CD4+ T cells sorted from blood. Receptor source: a woman aged 25 to 39 in good health. CDR3s include the opening cysteine and the closing phenylalanine or tryptophan. A D gene is named only where the DNA matches it firmly. Clone sizes are given selectively: once, few, many, or a class where the clone is expanded.

.,TRBV28,TRBJ2-7,.,14,CASSFIGWRYEQYF,TGTGCCAGCAGTTTTATCGGATGGCGCTACGAGCAGTACTTC
.,TRBV6-5,TRBJ2-1,TRBD2,12,CASSYGGSEQFF,TGTGCCAGCAGTTACGGCGGGAGTGAGCAGTTCTTC
once,TRBV28,TRBJ2-7,TRBD1,17,CASSLGAGTGLSYEQYF,TGTGCCAGCAGTTTAGGAGCGGGGACAGGGCTCTCCTACGAGCAGTACTTC
.,TRBV4-1,TRBJ2-4,.,16,CASNQGIRDKKNIQYF,TGCGCCAGCAACCAAGGAATCCGGGACAAAAAAAACATTCAGTACTTC
.,TRBV4-1,TRBJ2-7,.,15,CASSQAPVGSYEQYF,TGCGCCAGCAGCCAAGCCCCAGTGGGGTCCTACGAGCAGTACTTC
few,TRBV5-6,TRBJ1-5,.,16,CASSLVPGQSNQPQHF,TGTGCCAGCAGCTTGGTGCCCGGGCAGAGCAATCAGCCCCAGCATTTT
.,TRBV6-5,TRBJ2-7,TRBD2,14,CASSRLAGLYEQYF,TGTGCCAGCAGTCGACTAGCGGGACTCTACGAGCAGTACTTC
once,TRBV9,TRBJ2-7,TRBD2,16,CASSVGVAGGFYEQYF,TGTGCCAGCAGCGTAGGTGTTGCGGGAGGGTTCTACGAGCAGTACTTC
.,TRBV7-8,TRBJ1-4,.,14,CASSLENQGEKLFF,TGTGCCAGCAGCTTAGAAAACCAGGGGGAAAAACTGTTTTTT
.,TRBV14,TRBJ2-7,TRBD1,16,CASSQGQGVFAYEQYF,TGTGCCAGCAGCCAAGGGCAGGGGGTATTTGCCTACGAGCAGTACTTC
.,TRBV15,TRBJ2-7,.,13,CATSRDKGYEQYF,TGTGCCACCAGCAGAGATAAGGGATACGAGCAGTACTTC